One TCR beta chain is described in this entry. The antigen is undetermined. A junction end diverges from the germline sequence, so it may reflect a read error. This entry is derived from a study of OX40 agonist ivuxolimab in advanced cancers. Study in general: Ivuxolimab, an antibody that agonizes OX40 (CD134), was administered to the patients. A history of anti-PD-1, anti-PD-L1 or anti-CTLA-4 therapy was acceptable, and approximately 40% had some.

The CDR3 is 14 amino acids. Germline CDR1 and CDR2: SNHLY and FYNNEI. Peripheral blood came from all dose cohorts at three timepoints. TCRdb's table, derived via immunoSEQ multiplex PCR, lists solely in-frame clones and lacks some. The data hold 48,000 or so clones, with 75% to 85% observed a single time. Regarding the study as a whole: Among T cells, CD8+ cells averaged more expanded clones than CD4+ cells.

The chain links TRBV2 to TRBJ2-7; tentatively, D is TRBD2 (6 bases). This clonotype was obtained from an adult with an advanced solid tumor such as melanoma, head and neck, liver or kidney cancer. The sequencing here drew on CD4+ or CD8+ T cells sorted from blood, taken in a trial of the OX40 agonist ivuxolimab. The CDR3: CAGSGDSSSYEQYF. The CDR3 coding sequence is TGTGCCGGCAGTGGGGACTCCAGCTCCTACGAGCAGTACTTC.